Listed below are T cell receptor beta chains from one sample, sequenced in a study of T cells in localized non-small cell lung cancer. Sequencing was performed with immunoSEQ multiplex PCR; in TCRdb, only in-frame clones are kept and a portion is missing. The data contain roughly 18,000 clones, around 83% of them singletons. Specimen: peripheral blood, collected before any cancer treatment. The origin of the receptors is a female donor over 55 with stage I lung adenocarcinoma. Each CDR3 is given with its conserved first and last residue. D genes are given only for firm matches. Clone size appears in some rows only: once, few, many, or a class for an expanded clone.

D gene | J gene | V gene | clone size | CDR3 protein | CDR3 DNA
. | TRBJ2-3 | TRBV29-1 | . | CSVAQGGFQDTQYF | TGCAGCGTTGCCCAGGGCGGCTTCCAAGATACGCAGTATTTT
. | TRBJ2-2 | TRBV7-9 | . | CASSLVTGELFF | TGTGCCAGCAGCTTAGTCACCGGGGAGCTGTTTTTT
TRBD1 | TRBJ1-1 | TRBV10-3 | . | CAISELGQGTEAFF | TGTGCCATCAGTGAGCTGGGACAGGGCACTGAAGCTTTCTTT
TRBD1 | TRBJ1-2 | TRBV7-2 | . | CASSPQAGQTNYGYTF | TGTGCCAGCAGCCCGCAGGCGGGACAGACTAACTATGGCTACACCTTC
TRBD1 | TRBJ1-6 | TRBV30 | . | CAWSDQGEYSPLHF | TGTGCCTGGAGTGATCAGGGGGAATATTCACCCCTCCACTTT
. | TRBJ2-3 | TRBV18 | few | CASSTLQVTDTQYF | TGTGCCAGCTCAACACTACAGGTCACAGATACGCAGTATTTT
. | TRBJ1-1 | TRBV23-1 | . | CASRPRGGRAEAFF | TGCGCCAGCCGCCCGAGGGGGGGGCGGGCTGAAGCTTTCTTT
. | TRBJ1-5 | TRBV18 | . | CASSPPGLLSNQPQHF | TGTGCCAGCTCACCACCGGGGCTGTTAAGCAATCAGCCCCAGCATTTT
. | TRBJ2-4 | TRBV7-2 | . | CATIDQNIQYF | TGTGCCACCATTGACCAAAACATTCAGTACTTC
TRBD1 | TRBJ1-2 | TRBV4-1 | . | CASSQVDRSDGYTF | TGCGCCAGCAGCCAAGTGGACAGGTCAGACGGCTACACCTTC
TRBD2 | TRBJ2-7 | TRBV7-9 | . | CASNTGGSSYEQYF | TGTGCCAGCAACACGGGGGGGAGCTCCTACGAGCAGTACTTC
. | TRBJ2-5 | TRBV7-6 | . | CASTLRAASQETQYF | TGTGCCAGCACCCTAAGAGCGGCCAGCCAAGAGACCCAGTACTTC
. | TRBJ1-5 | TRBV5-1 | . | CASSPGRPGETQHF | TGCGCCAGCAGCCCGGGACGGCCCGGAGAGACCCAGCATTTT
. | TRBJ2-5 | TRBV27 | . | CASSTQGREETQYF | TGTGCCAGCAGTACACAGGGTCGGGAAGAGACCCAGTACTTC
. | TRBJ2-7 | TRBV4-1 | . | CASSRGANSYEQYF | TGCGCCAGCAGCCGAGGGGCAAATTCCTACGAGCAGTACTTC
TRBD1 | TRBJ2-6 | TRBV5-5 | few | CASSRQGLSGANVLTF | TGTGCCAGCAGCCGACAGGGCCTCTCTGGGGCCAACGTCCTGACTTTC
TRBD1 | TRBJ2-1 | TRBV2 | . | CASSEKAGGNNEQFF | TGTGCCAGCAGTGAAAAAGCAGGGGGCAACAATGAGCAGTTCTTC
. | TRBJ2-7 | TRBV7-2 | . | CASSRQQGSYEQYF | TGTGCCAGCAGCCGACAACAGGGATCCTACGAGCAGTACTTC
. | TRBJ1-6 | TRBV5-4 | few | CASSTDGGSYNSPLHF | TGTGCCAGCAGCACGGACGGAGGCTCCTATAATTCACCCCTCCACTTT
TRBD1 | TRBJ2-7 | TRBV7-9 | . | CASSFFNTYHDRDYEQYF | TGTGCCAGCAGCTTCTTCAATACCTACCACGACAGGGACTACGAGCAGTACTTC
TRBD1 | TRBJ2-3 | TRBV4-2 | . | CASSPGTGNPTTDTQYF | TGTGCCAGCAGCCCCGGGACAGGTAACCCCACCACAGATACGCAGTATTTT
. | TRBJ1-1 | TRBV29-1 | . | CSVEPVPKGEAFF | TGCAGCGTTGAACCAGTCCCAAAAGGTGAAGCTTTCTTT
. | TRBJ1-1 | TRBV5-1 | . | CASGTQPLGTEAFF | TGCGCCAGCGGGACCCAGCCATTAGGCACTGAAGCTTTCTTT
. | TRBJ1-5 | TRBV23-1 | . | CASSQSSVGFGSEHCNQPQHF | TGCGCCAGCAGTCAATCTTCCGTCGGGTTTGGGTCAGAGCATTGTAATCAGCCCCAGCATTTT
TRBD1 | TRBJ2-5 | TRBV5-1 | once | CASGTYPGQKQETQYF | TGCGCCAGCGGTACCTACCCGGGACAGAAACAAGAGACCCAGTACTTC
TRBD1 | TRBJ1-2 | TRBV6-4 | . | CASSGGQGADGYTF | TGTGCCAGCAGTGGGGGACAGGGGGCCGATGGCTACACCTTC
. | TRBJ1-2 | TRBV30 | few | CAWRSPGRAEGYTF | TGTGCCTGGAGGAGCCCCGGCCGGGCCGAGGGCTACACCTTC
. | TRBJ1-2 | TRBV2 | . | CASRGPFNYGYTF | TGTGCCAGCAGGGGGCCCTTCAACTATGGCTACACCTTC
. | TRBJ2-3 | TRBV7-9 | hyperexpanded | CASSLESGGASDTQYF | TGTGCCAGCAGCCTCGAGTCTGGGGGGGCATCTGATACGCAGTATTTT
. | TRBJ2-3 | TRBV5-3 | . | CARSLVESTDTQYF | TGTGCCAGAAGCTTGGTGGAGAGCACAGATACGCAGTATTTT
. | TRBJ1-3 | TRBV6-6 | . | CASSRTEGNTIYF | TGTGCCAGCAGTCGGACAGAAGGAAACACCATATATTTT
. | TRBJ1-1 | TRBV19 | . | CASTQQMDSRTEAFF | TGTGCCAGTACTCAACAAATGGACAGTCGAACTGAAGCTTTCTTT
. | TRBJ2-4 | TRBV5-1 | . | CASSFTTEPLAKNIQYF | TGCGCCAGCAGCTTTACGACGGAGCCTCTAGCCAAAAACATTCAGTACTTC
TRBD1 | TRBJ2-1 | TRBV29-1 | . | CSVEVRTGAELYRDNEQFF | TGCAGCGTTGAAGTTCGGACAGGGGCAGAACTTTATAGGGACAATGAGCAGTTCTTC
. | TRBJ1-2 | TRBV4-3 | . | CASSQGVGGGGGYGYTF | TGCGCCAGCAGCCAAGGCGTCGGTGGGGGGGGAGGCTATGGCTACACCTTC
. | TRBJ1-1 | TRBV6-1 | . | CASSDAVGTEAFF | TGTGCCAGCAGTGACGCTGTGGGTACTGAAGCTTTCTTT
TRBD1 | TRBJ2-4 | TRBV19 | few | CASSIQGADIQYF | TGTGCCAGTAGTATCCAGGGGGCTGACATTCAGTACTTC
TRBD2 | TRBJ2-5 | TRBV5-6 | . | CASSLLPGGQETQYF | TGTGCCAGCAGCTTGCTCCCGGGGGGCCAAGAGACCCAGTACTTC
. | TRBJ1-6 | TRBV11-2 | . | CASSLVVGRVSSPLHF | TGTGCCAGCAGCTTAGTAGTCGGCAGGGTTAGTTCACCCCTCCACTTT
. | TRBJ1-6 | TRBV18 | . | CASSPLPANNSPLHF | TGTGCCAGCTCACCACTCCCGGCAAATAATTCACCCCTCCACTTT
. | TRBJ1-2 | TRBV5-4 | . | CASSLDRVSNYGYTF | TGTGCCAGCAGCTTGGACAGGGTATCTAACTATGGCTACACCTTC
. | TRBJ1-6 | TRBV30 | . | CAWTRDSPLHF | TGTGCCTGGACCAGGGATTCACCCCTCCACTTT
. | TRBJ1-2 | TRBV11-2 | . | CASSLNQIYGYTF | TGTGCCAGCAGCTTAAACCAGATCTATGGCTACACCTTC
TRBD1 | TRBJ1-1 | TRBV4-1 | . | CASSPIRGQGTEAFF | TGCGCCAGCAGCCCTATTAGGGGGCAAGGCACTGAAGCTTTCTTT
. | TRBJ1-1 | TRBV7-8 | . | CASSPRDIYMNTEAFF | TGTGCCAGCAGCCCCCGGGACATTTACATGAACACTGAAGCTTTCTTT
. | TRBJ2-2 | TRBV9 | . | CASSTGTKPNTGELFF | TGTGCCAGCAGCACTGGGACCAAACCGAACACCGGGGAGCTGTTTTTT
. | TRBJ1-1 | TRBV7-9 | once | CASSLRQPNTEAFF | TGTGCCAGCAGCTTGCGACAACCGAACACTGAAGCTTTCTTT
. | TRBJ1-1 | TRBV5-6 | . | CASSFFGANTGTIKAFF | TGTGCCAGCAGCTTTTTCGGGGCTAATACCGGGACGATAAAAGCTTTCTTT
. | TRBJ1-1 | TRBV2 | . | CASSRSPESFANTEAFF | TGTGCCAGCAGCCGGTCCCCAGAAAGTTTTGCGAACACTGAAGCTTTCTTT
. | TRBJ1-4 | TRBV10-3 | . | CATHQGDEKLFF | TGTGCCACTCATCAGGGAGATGAAAAACTGTTTTTT
. | TRBJ1-2 | TRBV18 | . | CASSPDRSYGYTF | TGTGCCAGCTCACCGGATCGATCCTATGGCTACACCTTC
. | TRBJ2-6 | TRBV7-3 | . | CASSSTGPGANVLTF | TGTGCCAGCAGCTCGACAGGACCCGGGGCCAACGTCCTGACTTTC
TRBD1 | TRBJ1-2 | TRBV19 | . | CAISQGDYGYTF | TGTGCCATTTCGCAGGGGGACTATGGCTACACCTTC
TRBD2 | TRBJ2-1 | TRBV11-1 | . | CASSLASGGEREQFF | TGTGCCAGCAGCTTGGCTAGCGGGGGGGAAAGGGAGCAGTTCTTC
. | TRBJ2-7 | TRBV5-4 | . | CASSLFDEQYF | TGTGCCAGCAGCTTGTTCGACGAGCAGTACTTC